The 8 T cell receptor beta chains listed next were all sequenced from one sample in a study of beta chain features in type 1 diabetes. Sequencing targeted expressed TCRB transcripts, as all isolated RNA had been reverse transcribed. The assay was immunoSEQ multiplex PCR, and TCRdb's table has in-frame clones only and misses some. Altogether about 360,000 clones are present, around 13% being singletons, with the ten largest covering under 0.02%. The sequenced material came from naive CD4+ T cells from blood. The receptors were gathered from a man between 18 and 29 years old in good health.

The J gene is TRBJ2-7, the V gene TRBV18, with 10 bases identical to TRBD2. This CDR3 has 16 amino acids. V lost 3 bases and J lost 2; bases outside the gene matches: 7. Per the germline V gene, CDR1 is KGHSH and CDR2 is LQKENI. The CDR3 DNA reads TGTGCCAGCTCACCGCGGACTAGCGGAAACGCCTACGAGCAGTACTTC. Protein: CASSPRTSGNAYEQYF.

The V call is TRBV29-1, the J call TRBJ2-7; 8 bases match TRBD2. CDR1 and CDR2 from the germline V gene are SQVTM and ANQGSEA. J gave up 3 bases and V 7 bases, and 5 bases lay outside the gene matches. CDR3 length equals 12 residues. The CDR3 reads CSAWTSIYEQYF. In DNA, the CDR3 is TGCAGCGCTTGGACTAGCATCTACGAGCAGTACTTC.

This rearrangement joins TRBV6-4 to TRBJ2-3, with 10 bases identical to TRBD2. The ends lost 2 bases at V and 1 base at J; junction bases unmatched: 3. The CDR3 runs to 16 residues. Germline lookup yields CDR1 MRHNA and CDR2 SNTAGT. This CDR3 is CASSDTGLAGTDTQYF. DNA of the CDR3: TGTGCCAGCAGTGACACAGGACTAGCGGGCACAGATACGCAGTATTTT.

The chain recombines TRBV30 with TRBJ2-7; 11 nucleotides align to TRBD2. The germline gives CDR1 GTSNPN, CDR2 SVGIG (reference sequence). J was trimmed by 2 bases and V by 2 bases; bases with no gene match: 5. CDR3 size: 15 residues. CDR3 DNA sequence: TGTGCCTGGAGTCGTGGGACTAGCGGAGCCTACGAGCAGTACTTC. This gives the protein CAWSRGTSGAYEQYF. The full variable domain, in which reference TRBV30 and TRBJ2-7 provide the parts outside the CDR3, is SQTIHQWPATLVQPVGSPLSLECTVEGTSNPNLYWYRQAAGRGLQLLFYSVGIGQISSEVPQNLSASRPQDRQFILSSKKLLLSDSGFYLCAWSRGTSGAYEQYFGPGTRLTVT.

This rearrangement joins TRBV7-2 to TRBJ2-6; maybe TRBD2 (7 bases). The CDR3 runs to 15 residues. V was pared by 5 bases and J by 4 bases, with 12 bases between. Germline CDR1 SGHTA, CDR2 FQGNSA. CDR3 bases: TGTGCCAGCAGCCCCCGGGGGGCGGGGGCCAACGTCCTGACTTTC. This translates into CASSPRGAGANVLTF. Full variable domain (rest looked up from reference TRBV7-2 and TRBJ2-6): GAGVSQSPSNKVTEKGKDVELRCDPISGHTALYWYRQSLGQGLEFLIYFQGNSAPDKSGLPSDRFSAERTGGSVSTLTIQRTQQEDSAVYLCASSPRGAGANVLTFGAGSRLTVL.

This clone appeared a few times. V is TRBV7-3 and J is TRBJ1-1; D is unclear. V was cut by 3 bases and J by 1 base, with 12 bases left in between. CDR1 SGHTA and CDR2 FQGTGA come from the germline V gene. The CDR3 has 15 residues. DNA for the CDR3: TGTGCCAGCAGCTTTCAACCGGGAGAGAACACTGAAGCTTTCTTT. It yields the protein CASSFQPGENTEAFF.

V and J are TRBV28 and TRBJ2-2; TRBD2 agrees at 9 bases. The J segment lost 6 bases and the V segment lost 5 bases, leaving 10 bases of the junction unmatched. Germline V gene lookup returns CDR1 MDHEN and CDR2 SYDVKM. CDR3 length: 16 residues. The CDR3 region has the DNA TGTGCCAGCAGTACGCAGCGGGAGGCTCTCCCCGGGGAGCTGTTTTTT. It codes for CASSTQREALPGELFF.

The CDR3 nucleotides are TGCGCCAGCAGCCTAGGACAGGGGGACGAGCAGTACTTC. It is translated as CASSLGQGDEQYF. The gene calls are TRBV4-1 and TRBJ2-7; the match to TRBD1 covers 10 bases. This CDR3 is 13 amino acids long. V trimming: 4 bases; J trimming: 5 bases; junction bases outside the gene matches: 2. Germline CDR1 MGHRA, CDR2 YSYEKL.